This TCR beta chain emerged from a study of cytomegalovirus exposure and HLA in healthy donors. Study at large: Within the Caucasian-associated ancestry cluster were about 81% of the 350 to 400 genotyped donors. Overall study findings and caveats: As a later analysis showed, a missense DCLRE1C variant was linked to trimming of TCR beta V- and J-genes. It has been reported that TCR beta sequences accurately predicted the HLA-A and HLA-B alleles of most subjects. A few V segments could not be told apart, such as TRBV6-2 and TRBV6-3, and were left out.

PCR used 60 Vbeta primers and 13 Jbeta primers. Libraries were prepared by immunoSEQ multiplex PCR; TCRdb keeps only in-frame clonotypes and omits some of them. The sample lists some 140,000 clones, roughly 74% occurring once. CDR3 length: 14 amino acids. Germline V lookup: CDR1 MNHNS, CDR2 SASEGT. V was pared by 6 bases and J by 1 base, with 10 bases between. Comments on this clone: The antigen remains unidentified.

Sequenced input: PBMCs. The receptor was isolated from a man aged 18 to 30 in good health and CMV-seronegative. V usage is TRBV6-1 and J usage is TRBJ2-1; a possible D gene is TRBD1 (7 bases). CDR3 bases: TGTGCCAGCAGCGGGGGACAGTCCTACAATGAGCAGTTCTTC. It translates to CASSGGQSYNEQFF.